Below are 14 T cell receptor beta chains sequenced from a single sample in a study of shared clonotypes between healthy human individuals (dated by TCRdb to the early 2020s). To prepare the library, the immunoSEQ multiplex PCR assay was applied. Not all clones reach the TCRdb copy of this immuneACCESS table, which keeps in-frame sequences only. Checked studies attribute under half of the gap to unresolved V genes and leave the rest unexplained. Here the sample has around 1.9 million clones; just under 95% occur a single time. Roughly 1.7% of the sample goes to the ten largest clones. CD8 naive samples were obtained by positive selection for CCR7 among CD45RO-negative cells, yielding a CD45RA+CCR7+ population from which TemRA cells were excluded. The sample consisted of naive CD8+ T cells from PBMCs. Sample cell subset or site, as interpreted from the label and publication: CD45RA+CCR7+. The receptors were gathered from a man aged 18-30 years in good health. Some clones in this sample may be carry-over from other donors' samples.

This chain uses TRBV5-1 with TRBJ1-1; a weak D match, TRBD1 (5 bases). The CDR3 runs 18 residues. With 4 bases removed from V and 2 bases from J, the gap between germline ends came to 24 bases. CDR1 and CDR2 (germline): SGHRS, YFSETQ. The CDR3 region has the DNA TGCGCCAGCAGCCCCCCGATCAGGGTTGGAGGGTCCAACACTGAAGCTTTCTTT. Residues: CASSPPIRVGGSNTEAFF.

The chain combines TRBV7-9 with TRBJ2-2; tentatively, D is TRBD2 (5 bases). CDR3 length equals 16 residues. Per germline, CDR1 SEHNR and CDR2 FQNEAQ (reference sequence). V was shortened by 5 bases and J by 1 base, with 14 bases between the two germline ends. CDR3 protein: CASSTRSRGNTGELFF. The DNA for the CDR3 is TGTGCCAGCAGCACTAGATCAAGAGGGAACACCGGGGAGCTGTTTTTT.

The chain links TRBV15 to TRBJ2-5; 9 bases match TRBD1. This CDR3 is 14 amino acids long. Germline assignment: CDR1 LNHNV and CDR2 YYDKDF (reference sequence). The trim removed 1 base at V and 6 bases at J, leaving 3 bases unmatched. CDR3 in amino acids: CATSRGTGEKTQYF. Written as DNA, the CDR3 is TGTGCCACCAGCAGAGGGACAGGGGAAAAGACCCAGTACTTC. Full variable domain (rest looked up from reference TRBV15 and TRBJ2-5): DAMVIQNPRYQVTQFGKPVTLSCSQTLNHNVMYWYQQKSSQAPKLLFHYYDKDFNNEADTPDNFQSRRPNTSFCFLDIRSPGLGDTAMYLCATSRGTGEKTQYFGPGTRLLVL.

In its sample, this clone was seen once. The V and J genes are TRBV7-9 and TRBJ2-2, with TRBD1 matching 11 bases. V lost 6 bases to trimming and J lost 5 bases; unmatched junction nucleotides: 8. Germline CDR1 is SEHNR and CDR2 is FQNEAQ (reference sequence). The CDR3 spans 16 residues. CDR3 loop: CASSRTRDRGTGELFF. In DNA, the CDR3 is TGTGCCAGCAGTCGGACCCGGGACAGGGGGACCGGGGAGCTGTTTTTT.

V is TRBV27 and J is TRBJ1-4; D ambiguous. The CDR3 spans 16 residues. CDR1 is MNHEY, CDR2 SMNVEV, per germline (reference sequence). Trimming shortened V by 3 bases and J by 0 bases, and 11 bases separated the two germline ends. The CDR3 spells CASSFSDLTTNEKLFF. Written as DNA, the CDR3 is TGTGCCAGCAGTTTCTCGGATCTGACAACTAATGAAAAACTGTTTTTT.

The V gene is TRBV5-1, the J gene TRBJ2-3; D call uncertain. The CDR3 totals 13 residues. V was cut by 4 bases and J by 4 bases, with 10 bases left in between. Germline-derived CDR1 and CDR2 are SGHRS and YFSETQ. The CDR3 loop reads CASSPTGPDTQYF. The CDR3 DNA reads as TGCGCCAGCAGCCCTACCGGGCCAGATACGCAGTATTTT.

CDR3 in DNA: TGTGCCAGCAGCTTCCCCCCGGACGGTATGAACACTGAAGCTTTCTTT. Its protein product is CASSFPPDGMNTEAFF. The rearrangement uses TRBV7-9 and TRBJ1-1; no clear D gene. This CDR3 has 16 amino acids. Per germline, CDR1 SEHNR and CDR2 FQNEAQ (reference sequence). Trimming took 3 bases from V and 0 from J, leaving 14 bases between them. Full variable domain (missing parts from reference TRBV7-9 and TRBJ1-1): DTGVSQNPRHKITKRGQNVTFRCDPISEHNRLYWYRQTLGQGPEFLTYFQNEAQLEKSRLLSDRFSAERPKGSFSTLEIQRTEQGDSAMYLCASSFPPDGMNTEAFFGQGTRLTVV.

This sequence joins TRBV30 and TRBJ2-4, with D perhaps TRBD1 (6 bases). The V end was cut by 5 bases, the J end by 2 bases, with 13 bases between. The CDR3 runs to 14 residues. Germline CDR1 GTSNPN, CDR2 SVGIG (reference sequence). Written as DNA, the CDR3 is TGTGCCTGGGTAAAACAGGGTCCCAAAAACATTCAGTACTTC. It is translated as CAWVKQGPKNIQYF. Variable domain in full (rest from reference TRBV30 and TRBJ2-4): SQTIHQWPATLVQPVGSPLSLECTVEGTSNPNLYWYRQAAGRGLQLLFYSVGIGQISSEVPQNLSASRPQDRQFILSSKKLLLSDSGFYLCAWVKQGPKNIQYFGAGTRLSVL.

The chain carries TRBV27 and TRBJ2-7; 9 bases map to TRBD2. V lost 6 bases to trimming and J lost 0 bases; unmatched junction nucleotides: 6. The CDR3 has 15 amino acids. Germline CDR1 MNHEY, CDR2 SMNVEV (reference sequence). DNA for the CDR3: TGTGCCAGCAGAATTCTAGCGGGGACCTCCTACGAGCAGTACTTC. Its protein product is CASRILAGTSYEQYF.

Details on this clone: The same CDR3 can be traced to other DNA sequences in this sample. The rearrangement uses TRBV7-2 and TRBJ2-7; no reliable D call. Germline CDR1 is SGHTA and CDR2 is FQGNSA. Trimming pared 5 bases from V and 1 base from J, leaving 12 bases between. CDR3 length equals 14 residues. The CDR3: CASSPLGLSYEQYF. CDR3 in DNA: TGTGCCAGCAGCCCGCTTGGATTATCCTACGAGCAGTACTTC.

V gene TRBV15 combines with J gene TRBJ1-1; D is ambiguous. The ends were cut back, 2 bases at V and 3 bases at J, with 7 bases in the middle. CDR3 size: 13 residues. Germline-derived CDR1 and CDR2 are LNHNV and YYDKDF (reference sequence). CDR3 DNA: TGTGCCACCAGCAGAAGAAGGGACACTGAAGCTTTCTTT. Translated, it gives CATSRRRDTEAFF.

This clone was seen once. This rearrangement joins TRBV7-9 to TRBJ2-7; 7 bases agree with TRBD1. Germline CDR1 is SEHNR and CDR2 is FQNEAQ (reference sequence). The CDR3 totals 12 residues. The J segment lost 13 bases and the V segment lost 5 bases, leaving 11 bases of the junction unmatched. CDR3 residues: CASSKIGTEFYF. CDR3 in DNA: TGTGCCAGCAGCAAGATCGGGACAGAGTTTTACTTC.

In regard to this clone: Other DNA sequences in this sample translate to the same CDR3. This sequence joins TRBV9 and TRBJ2-7, with D hard to call. The CDR3 consists of 13 residues. Germline V gene lookup returns CDR1 SGDLS and CDR2 YYNGEE. V was clipped by 5 bases and J by 1 base, with 10 bases between them. The CDR3 region is CASSPDGSYEQYF. CDR3 DNA sequence: TGTGCCAGCAGTCCAGACGGATCCTACGAGCAGTACTTC.

The V call is TRBV4-3, the J call TRBJ2-7; D gene uncertain. Trimming removed 4 bases at V and 6 bases at J, with 16 bases between. Germline values: CDR1 LGHNA, CDR2 YSLEER. This CDR3 has 14 amino acids. CDR3 in DNA: TGCGCCAGCAGCCTTAACTTTGAAGAGATCGAGCAGTACTTC. It translates to CASSLNFEEIEQYF.